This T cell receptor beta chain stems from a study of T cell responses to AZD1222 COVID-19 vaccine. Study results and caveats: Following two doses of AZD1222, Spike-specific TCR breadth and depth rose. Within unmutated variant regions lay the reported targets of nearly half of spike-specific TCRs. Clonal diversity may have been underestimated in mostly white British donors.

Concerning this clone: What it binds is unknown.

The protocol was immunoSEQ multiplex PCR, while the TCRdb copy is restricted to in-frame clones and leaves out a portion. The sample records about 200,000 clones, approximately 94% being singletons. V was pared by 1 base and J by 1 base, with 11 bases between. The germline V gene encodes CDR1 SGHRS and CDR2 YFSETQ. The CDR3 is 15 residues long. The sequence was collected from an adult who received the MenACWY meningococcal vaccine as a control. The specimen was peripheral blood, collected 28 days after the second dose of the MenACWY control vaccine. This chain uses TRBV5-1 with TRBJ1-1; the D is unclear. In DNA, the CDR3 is TGCGCCAGCAGCTTGATGACTGGCGCGAACACTGAAGCTTTCTTT. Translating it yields CASSLMTGANTEAFF.